The sequence of this T cell receptor (beta chain) was determined in a study of shared clonotypes between healthy human individuals. Assay: immunoSEQ multiplex PCR; the TCRdb copy retains only in-frame clones and omits some. In the table there are 1.6 million or so clones, around 95% of which are singletons. This CDR3 has 13 residues. The V end lost 1 base, the J end lost 6 bases, and 6 bases lay between the germline ends. Germline assignment: CDR1 LGHNA and CDR2 YSLEER. The sequenced sample consisted of naive CD4+ T cells sorted from blood. Subset: CD45RA+ positively selected. The sequence was obtained from a man aged 25 to 45 in good health. The chain combines TRBV4-3 with TRBJ1-4; no reliable D call. In nucleotides, the CDR3 is TGCGCCAGCAGCCAAGGACCCTATGAAAAACTGTTTTTT. The encoded protein is CASSQGPYEKLFF.